The rows below give T cell receptor beta chains drawn from one sample of a study of OX40 agonist ivuxolimab in advanced cancers. Libraries were prepared by immunoSEQ multiplex PCR; TCRdb keeps only in-frame clonotypes and omits some of them. The data hold tens of thousands of clones, with around 90% observed a single time. Sequenced here: CD4+ or CD8+ T cells sorted from blood, sampled in a trial of the OX40 agonist ivuxolimab. Receptor source: an adult with an advanced solid tumor such as melanoma, head and neck, liver or kidney cancer. The CDR3 runs from the conserved cysteine through the conserved F or W. Fields, in order: V gene, clone size, D gene, J gene, CDR3 DNA, CDR3 protein. The D gene is left open where the match is weak. Only part of the rows carry a size: once, few, many, or a class if the clone is expanded.

V gene: TRBV9
clone size: NA
D gene: NA
J gene: TRBJ2-7
CDR3 DNA: TGTGCCAGCAGCGTAGCTGGGTCACCCCTCGAGCAGTACTTC
CDR3 protein: CASSVAGSPLEQYF

V gene: TRBV6-5
clone size: once
D gene: NA
J gene: TRBJ2-4
CDR3 DNA: TGTGCCAGCAGCTCGGACAGCATGGACAAAAACATTCAGTACTTC
CDR3 protein: CASSSDSMDKNIQYF

V gene: TRBV30
clone size: few
D gene: NA
J gene: TRBJ1-1
CDR3 DNA: TGTGCCTGGAGTGACTACAGGGCTGAAGCTTTCTTT
CDR3 protein: CAWSDYRAEAFF

V gene: TRBV27
clone size: NA
D gene: NA
J gene: TRBJ1-5
CDR3 DNA: TGTGCCAGCAGTCCGAGCGGGGGGTATAGCAATCAGCCCCAGCATTTT
CDR3 protein: CASSPSGGYSNQPQHF

V gene: TRBV5-6
clone size: NA
D gene: NA
J gene: TRBJ2-5
CDR3 DNA: TGTGCCAGCACCCTTGAGGGGGTGGAGACCCAGTACTTC
CDR3 protein: CASTLEGVETQYF

V gene: TRBV7-9
clone size: NA
D gene: NA
J gene: TRBJ2-7
CDR3 DNA: TGTGCCAGCAGCCCTTTGTCGGGTGCCTACGAGCAGTACTTC
CDR3 protein: CASSPLSGAYEQYF

V gene: TRBV7-6
clone size: NA
D gene: NA
J gene: TRBJ2-7
CDR3 DNA: TGTGCCAGCAGCTTAGAAGGGAGTTACTACGAGCAGTACTTC
CDR3 protein: CASSLEGSYYEQYF

V gene: TRBV25-1
clone size: NA
D gene: NA
J gene: TRBJ2-3
CDR3 DNA: TGTGCCAGCAGTGAGTTGGGGGCCCCAGATACGCAGTATTTT
CDR3 protein: CASSELGAPDTQYF

V gene: TRBV14
clone size: once
D gene: NA
J gene: TRBJ2-1
CDR3 DNA: TGTGCCAGCAGCCAAGTTGGAGGGCTGGGGGGCTACAATGAGCAGTTCTTC
CDR3 protein: CASSQVGGLGGYNEQFF

V gene: TRBV11-2
clone size: NA
D gene: TRBD2
J gene: TRBJ2-7
CDR3 DNA: TGTGCCAGCAGCTTAGCACTGACTAGCGGTGGACCCGAGCAGTACTTC
CDR3 protein: CASSLALTSGGPEQYF

V gene: TRBV5-8
clone size: NA
D gene: NA
J gene: TRBJ1-2
CDR3 DNA: TGTGCCAGCAGCTTGAGGACAGTCTATGGCTACACCTTC
CDR3 protein: CASSLRTVYGYTF

V gene: TRBV7-3
clone size: NA
D gene: TRBD1
J gene: TRBJ2-3
CDR3 DNA: TGTGCCAGCAGTGGGGGACAGGTAGAGTATTTT
CDR3 protein: CASSGGQVEYF

V gene: TRBV20-1
clone size: NA
D gene: NA
J gene: TRBJ2-1
CDR3 DNA: TGCAGTGCTAGCGTTCGTGAGCAGTTCTTC
CDR3 protein: CSASVREQFF

V gene: TRBV5-6
clone size: once
D gene: NA
J gene: TRBJ1-5
CDR3 DNA: TGTGCCAGCAGCTTGGCCGCGGACCCTAGCAATCAGCCCCAGCATTTT
CDR3 protein: CASSLAADPSNQPQHF

V gene: TRBV27
clone size: NA
D gene: NA
J gene: TRBJ2-1
CDR3 DNA: TGTGCCAGCAGGCAGGGGTACAATGAGCAGTTCTTC
CDR3 protein: CASRQGYNEQFF

V gene: TRBV27
clone size: NA
D gene: TRBD2
J gene: TRBJ2-3
CDR3 DNA: TGTGCCAGTACGGGACTAGCGGGAGTAGGAGATACGCAGTATTTT
CDR3 protein: CASTGLAGVGDTQYF

V gene: TRBV29-1
clone size: NA
D gene: TRBD2
J gene: TRBJ2-7
CDR3 DNA: TGCAGCGTCTCTGGTGCGGGAGAGTCCTACGAGCAGTACTTC
CDR3 protein: CSVSGAGESYEQYF

V gene: TRBV28
clone size: NA
D gene: NA
J gene: TRBJ1-5
CDR3 DNA: TGTGCCAGCAGTTTATCAGGGCTTGGCAATCAGCCCCAGCATTTT
CDR3 protein: CASSLSGLGNQPQHF

V gene: TRBV11-2
clone size: NA
D gene: NA
J gene: TRBJ2-1
CDR3 DNA: TGTGCCAGCCACAAGGGCGGGGGCCATGAGCAGTTCTTC
CDR3 protein: CASHKGGGHEQFF

V gene: TRBV7-2
clone size: NA
D gene: TRBD2
J gene: TRBJ2-7
CDR3 DNA: TGTGCCAGCAGCTTAGCGAAACTAGCGGGAGCCTTCAGCTCCTACGAGCAGTACTTC
CDR3 protein: CASSLAKLAGAFSSYEQYF

V gene: TRBV6-5
clone size: NA
D gene: NA
J gene: TRBJ1-4
CDR3 DNA: TGTGCCAGCAGTTACTCGACGGTGGGGGAAAAACTGTTTTTT
CDR3 protein: CASSYSTVGEKLFF

V gene: TRBV7-9
clone size: NA
D gene: TRBD2
J gene: TRBJ2-7
CDR3 DNA: TGTGCCAGCAGCCAAGGGCCCGGGACTAGCTTTTTCGAGCAGTACTTC
CDR3 protein: CASSQGPGTSFFEQYF

V gene: TRBV2
clone size: NA
D gene: TRBD2
J gene: TRBJ2-7
CDR3 DNA: TGTGCCAGCGCCAGACCGGGAGGGGCCTACGAGCAGTACTTC
CDR3 protein: CASARPGGAYEQYF

V gene: TRBV5-5
clone size: NA
D gene: NA
J gene: TRBJ2-7
CDR3 DNA: TGTGCCAGCAGCTTGGCTCGGATATACTACGAGCAGTACTTC
CDR3 protein: CASSLARIYYEQYF

V gene: TRBV18
clone size: NA
D gene: NA
J gene: TRBJ1-5
CDR3 DNA: TGTGCCAGCTCACCAGTGCAGGGGAATCAGCCCCAGCATTTT
CDR3 protein: CASSPVQGNQPQHF

V gene: TRBV29-1
clone size: NA
D gene: NA
J gene: TRBJ2-3
CDR3 DNA: TGCAGCGTTCGGGCGTCAGGGGCAGATACGCAGTATTTT
CDR3 protein: CSVRASGADTQYF

V gene: TRBV5-4
clone size: NA
D gene: NA
J gene: TRBJ2-2
CDR3 DNA: TGTGCCAGCAGCTTGCGCCCCGGGGAGCTGTTTTTT
CDR3 protein: CASSLRPGELFF

V gene: TRBV9
clone size: NA
D gene: TRBD2
J gene: TRBJ2-3
CDR3 DNA: TGTGCCAGCAGCGTAGCGGGGGGGAGCCCAGATACGCAGTATTTT
CDR3 protein: CASSVAGGSPDTQYF

V gene: TRBV7-9
clone size: few
D gene: TRBD1
J gene: TRBJ1-1
CDR3 DNA: TGTGCCAGCAGCTTATCGGGACAGGGAAACACTGAAGCTTTCTTT
CDR3 protein: CASSLSGQGNTEAFF

V gene: TRBV6-5
clone size: NA
D gene: NA
J gene: TRBJ1-2
CDR3 DNA: TGTGCCAGCAGCCTGACGGTCCTGGCGGGCTATGGCTACACCTTC
CDR3 protein: CASSLTVLAGYGYTF

V gene: TRBV5-6
clone size: NA
D gene: NA
J gene: TRBJ2-1
CDR3 DNA: TGTGCCAGCAGCTTGGGTCTGCTGCCTAGCGCATGGAATGAGCAGTTCTTC
CDR3 protein: CASSLGLLPSAWNEQFF

V gene: TRBV15
clone size: NA
D gene: NA
J gene: TRBJ2-7
CDR3 DNA: TGTGCCACCAGCAGAGAACGGGACGGAGTAAACGAGCAGTACTTC
CDR3 protein: CATSRERDGVNEQYF

V gene: TRBV19
clone size: NA
D gene: NA
J gene: TRBJ1-1
CDR3 DNA: TGTGCCAGTAGTATAGGGGCAGGGCCGAACACTGAAGCTTTCTTT
CDR3 protein: CASSIGAGPNTEAFF

V gene: TRBV6-5
clone size: once
D gene: NA
J gene: TRBJ1-2
CDR3 DNA: TGTGCCAGCAGTTACCTCGGGATTTCTAACTATGGCTACACCTTC
CDR3 protein: CASSYLGISNYGYTF

V gene: TRBV29-1
clone size: NA
D gene: TRBD2
J gene: TRBJ2-7
CDR3 DNA: TGCAGCGTGCCCGGAAGCGGGATTAAAGAGCAGTACTTC
CDR3 protein: CSVPGSGIKEQYF

V gene: TRBV19
clone size: NA
D gene: NA
J gene: TRBJ1-5
CDR3 DNA: TGTGCCAGTAAGGCGGACGGATTCAATCAGCCCCAGCATTTT
CDR3 protein: CASKADGFNQPQHF

V gene: TRBV4-1
clone size: NA
D gene: TRBD1
J gene: TRBJ1-1
CDR3 DNA: TGCGCCAGCAGGCCCAGGGGGCGAGAAGAAGCTTTCTTT
CDR3 protein: CASRPRGREEAFF

V gene: TRBV2
clone size: NA
D gene: TRBD2
J gene: TRBJ2-7
CDR3 DNA: TGTGCCAGCAGTGAAGCCCACCTAGCGGGAGAAAACGAGCAGTACTTC
CDR3 protein: CASSEAHLAGENEQYF

V gene: TRBV9
clone size: NA
D gene: TRBD1
J gene: TRBJ2-7
CDR3 DNA: TGTGCCAGCACCTCCCAGGAGGGGGACAGGGCAACCCGACCTCATCGCGAGCAGTACTTC
CDR3 protein: CASTSQEGDRATRPHREQYF

V gene: TRBV6-5
clone size: NA
D gene: NA
J gene: TRBJ2-5
CDR3 DNA: TGTGCCAGCAGTTTCTCACTAGAAGGAAGGACCCAGTACTTC
CDR3 protein: CASSFSLEGRTQYF

V gene: TRBV27
clone size: NA
D gene: NA
J gene: TRBJ2-1
CDR3 DNA: TGTGCCAGCTCCTACTACAATGAGCAGTTCTTC
CDR3 protein: CASSYYNEQFF

V gene: TRBV30
clone size: NA
D gene: NA
J gene: TRBJ2-7
CDR3 DNA: TGTGCCTGGAGTGTGGGGGTCGGGATCTACTACGAGCAGTACTTC
CDR3 protein: CAWSVGVGIYYEQYF

V gene: TRBV28
clone size: NA
D gene: NA
J gene: TRBJ2-1
CDR3 DNA: TGTGCCAGCAGTTCAGCCTCAGGGTACTACAATGAGCAGTTCTTC
CDR3 protein: CASSSASGYYNEQFF

V gene: TRBV30
clone size: NA
D gene: TRBD2
J gene: TRBJ2-4
CDR3 DNA: TGTGCCTGGAGTGGGCGGGGGGACATTCAGTACTTC
CDR3 protein: CAWSGRGDIQYF

V gene: TRBV11-1
clone size: NA
D gene: TRBD1
J gene: TRBJ2-7
CDR3 DNA: TGTGCCAGCAGCAACCCACGGGACAGTTTCTACGAGCAGTACTTC
CDR3 protein: CASSNPRDSFYEQYF

V gene: TRBV5-5
clone size: NA
D gene: NA
J gene: TRBJ2-1
CDR3 DNA: TGTGCCAGCAGCTTGGTCACCGCCAATGAGCAGTTCTTC
CDR3 protein: CASSLVTANEQFF

V gene: TRBV4-3
clone size: NA
D gene: NA
J gene: TRBJ2-7
CDR3 DNA: TGCGCCAGCAGCCAAGAGTCCACAGACTCCTACGAGCAGTACTTC
CDR3 protein: CASSQESTDSYEQYF

V gene: TRBV27
clone size: NA
D gene: NA
J gene: TRBJ2-3
CDR3 DNA: TGTGCCAGCAGTTTATCCGCCGTAGCCACAGATACGCAGTATTTT
CDR3 protein: CASSLSAVATDTQYF

V gene: TRBV4-1
clone size: NA
D gene: NA
J gene: TRBJ2-7
CDR3 DNA: TGCGCCAGCGGACCCCCTGGCGAGCAGTACTTC
CDR3 protein: CASGPPGEQYF

V gene: TRBV4-3
clone size: NA
D gene: TRBD2
J gene: TRBJ2-1
CDR3 DNA: TGCGCCAGCAGCCGCGTGTCGACTAGCCCCTACAATGAGCAGTTCTTC
CDR3 protein: CASSRVSTSPYNEQFF

V gene: TRBV27
clone size: NA
D gene: NA
J gene: TRBJ2-2
CDR3 DNA: TGTGCCAGCAGTTTATATGGGGGAGGCACCGGGGAGCTGTTTTTT
CDR3 protein: CASSLYGGGTGELFF

V gene: TRBV6-6
clone size: NA
D gene: NA
J gene: TRBJ2-7
CDR3 DNA: TGTGCCAGCAGTGGGTATGGGGAGCAGTACTTC
CDR3 protein: CASSGYGEQYF